What follows are 19 T cell receptor beta chains derived from one specimen sequenced in a study of human T cells and chemical hapten exposure. Time point specified: patch test 2, 6 weeks after DPC sensitization. Specified treatment: therapeutic diphenylcyclopropenone sensitization with weekly scalp DPC. TCRdb recomputed calls from the RACE reads with MiXCR, one row per CDR3 protein. The sample includes roughly 140,000 distinct CDR3 sequences, about 12% of them seen just once. The material sequenced was whole blood, taken in connection with sensitization to the hapten diphenylcyclopropenone (DPC). The source of these receptors is a woman in her 50s with alopecia areata. Some clones in this sample may be carry-over from other donors' samples.

This clonotype was found many times. The genes are TRBV10-1 and TRBJ2-3; 11 nucleotides match TRBD2. The CDR3 loop spans 14 amino acids. V lost 6 bases and J lost 6; bases outside the gene matches: 5. The germline V gene encodes CDR1 WNHNN and CDR2 SYGVQD (reference sequence). CDR3 sequence (DNA): TGCGCCAGCAGCCCCGGACTAGCGGGCGATACGCAGTATTTT. Protein: CASSPGLAGDTQYF.

This clonotype has a handful of counts. The chain has TRBV6-6 and TRBJ2-4; 8 nucleotides agree with TRBD1. Germline V gene lookup returns CDR1 MNHNY and CDR2 SVGAGI (reference sequence). Trimming cost V 7 bases and J 3 bases; bases outside gene matches: 14. The CDR3 sequence is 17 residues long. DNA for the CDR3: TGTGCCAGCACCCCACGGACAGGGACAGACGGCAAAAACATTCAGTACTTC. This codes for CASTPRTGTDGKNIQYF.

The V call is TRBV5-4, the J call TRBJ2-1; D gene ambiguous. The V gene lost 0 bases and the J gene lost 7 bases, with 17 bases spanning the gap. Per the germline V gene, CDR1 is SGHNT and CDR2 is YYREEE (reference sequence). This CDR3 is built from 16 residues. CDR3 protein: CASSLVGSPLWNEQFF. The DNA for the CDR3 is TGTGCCAGCAGCTTGGTTGGTAGTCCCCTGTGGAATGAGCAGTTCTTC.

The chain combines TRBV20-1 with TRBJ1-3; 7 bases fit TRBD1. Germline trimming cut 1 base from V and 0 bases from J; bases unmatched to any gene: 3. There are 15 residues in the CDR3. Germline V lookup: CDR1 DFQATT, CDR2 SNEGSKA (reference sequence). The CDR3 nucleotides are TGCAGTGCTAGAGTTGGGACAGCCTCTGGAAACACCATATATTTT. Translation: CSARVGTASGNTIYF.

At least ten counts were recorded for this clonotype. V and J are TRBV7-9 and TRBJ2-2; no definite D call. The V gene lost 3 bases and the J gene lost 1 base, with 6 bases spanning the gap. Germline V lookup: CDR1 SEHNR, CDR2 FQNEAQ (reference sequence). The CDR3 contains 14 residues. The CDR3 DNA follows: TGTGCCAGCAGCTTCCCCGGGAACACCGGGGAGCTGTTTTTT. Protein product: CASSFPGNTGELFF.

V usage is TRBV2 and J usage is TRBJ2-5; 8 bases fit TRBD1. From germline, CDR1 is SNHLY and CDR2 FYNNEI. Trimming removed 5 bases from V and 2 bases from J; junction bases left unmatched: 4. CDR3 length: 14 residues. DNA of the CDR3: TGTGCCAGCAGTCGATACAGGGGGCAAGAGACCCAGTACTTC. Protein: CASSRYRGQETQYF.

The J gene is TRBJ2-5, the V gene TRBV10-3, with D perhaps given as TRBD1 or TRBD2 (5 bases each). V lost 3 bases to trimming and J lost 2 bases, with 13 bases between them. CDR1 is ENHRY, CDR2 SYGVKD, per germline. CDR3 length equals 15 residues. CDR3 protein: CAISEGALVQETQYF. CDR3 in DNA: TGTGCCATCAGTGAAGGGGCACTAGTGCAAGAGACCCAGTACTTC.

This rearrangement joins TRBV27 to TRBJ1-2, with D possibly being TRBD1 (5 bases). The CDR3 has 15 amino acids. Germline loops: CDR1 MNHEY, CDR2 SMNVEV (reference sequence). Between the trimmed V and J ends, which lost 6 bases and 4 bases, there was a span of 18 bases. The CDR3 sequence: CASRPREGGAYGYTF. CDR3 DNA: TGTGCCAGCAGGCCACGAGAAGGAGGGGCCTATGGCTACACCTTC.

This chain uses TRBV6-4 with TRBJ1-3; D might be TRBD1 (6 bases). Per the germline V gene, CDR1 is MRHNA and CDR2 is SNTAGT. Deletions cut 6 bases from V and 0 bases from J, with 12 bases between. CDR3 size: 15 residues. CDR3 sequence: CASRHDRSSGNTIYF. For the CDR3, the DNA is TGTGCCAGCAGACATGACAGGAGCTCTGGAAACACCATATATTTT.

The chain recombines TRBV11-2 with TRBJ2-1; TRBD2 might be the D (5 bases). Germline lookup yields CDR1 SGHAT and CDR2 FQNNGV. The CDR3 is 16 residues long. Trimming cost V 2 bases and J 7 bases, with 18 bases left between them. CDR3 protein: CASSLSRTQTGNEQFF. CDR3 sequence (DNA): TGTGCCAGCAGCTTATCGCGGACTCAGACCGGTAATGAGCAGTTCTTC.

This clonotype was found a few times. The chain has TRBV5-1 and TRBJ2-7; TRBD1 is a possible D gene (6 bases). Deletions cut 2 bases from V and 6 bases from J, with 18 bases between. The CDR3 runs to 15 residues. In germline, CDR1 is SGHRS, CDR2 YFSETQ. The CDR3 loop reads CASSFAGSRGGEQYF. Here the CDR3 DNA reads TGCGCCAGCAGCTTCGCCGGGTCTCGAGGGGGCGAGCAGTACTTC.

This clonotype was seen a few times. The J gene is TRBJ2-2, the V gene TRBV7-2; either TRBD1 or TRBD2 may fit D (5 bases each). V was pared by 2 bases and J by 7 bases, with 14 bases between. CDR1 SGHTA and CDR2 FQGNSA come from the germline V gene. The CDR3 is 15 amino acids. This CDR3 reads CASSLPLRAGGELFF. CDR3 DNA sequence: TGTGCCAGCAGCTTACCCCTCAGGGCGGGCGGGGAGCTGTTTTTT.

The table lists this clonotype with many counts. This chain uses TRBV19 with TRBJ1-5; a weak D match, TRBD1 (6 bases). Germline CDR1 is LNHDA and CDR2 is SQIVND (reference sequence). The germline V and J ends were trimmed by 7 bases and 7 bases, with 17 bases remaining between them. The CDR3 runs 14 residues. The CDR3: CASTPPGGAQPQHF. In DNA, the CDR3 is TGTGCCAGTACTCCGCCCGGGGGCGCGCAGCCCCAGCATTTT.

This clonotype was observed a handful of times. The genes are TRBV7-9 and TRBJ2-3; D unclear. The CDR3 has 12 residues. With 6 bases removed from V and 4 bases from J, the gap between germline ends came to 8 bases. Germline V gene data show CDR1 as SEHNR and CDR2 as FQNEAQ (reference sequence). Here the CDR3 reads CASSTGADTQYF. The CDR3, as DNA: TGTGCCAGCAGTACGGGTGCAGATACGCAGTATTTT.

This chain joins TRBV11-2 and TRBJ2-3; the D call may be TRBD1 or TRBD2 (5 bases each). This CDR3 comprises 15 residues. V was pared by 1 base and J by 4 bases, with 12 bases between. Germline V gene data show CDR1 as SGHAT and CDR2 as FQNNGV. The CDR3 loop reads CASSLAGSNPDTQYF. CDR3 nucleotide sequence: TGTGCCAGCAGCTTAGCAGGGAGTAATCCAGATACGCAGTATTTT.

The genes are TRBV12-3 or TRBV12-4 and TRBJ2-1; 9 bases are a match to TRBD2. V lost 3 bases and J lost 9; bases outside the gene matches: 6. This CDR3 is built from 14 residues. The CDR3 nucleotides are TGTGCCAGCAGTTTCCGGACTAGCGTAAGTGAGCAGTTCTTC. It is translated as CASSFRTSVSEQFF.

The chain joins TRBV29-1 to TRBJ2-7; D uncertain. Germline V gene sequence: CDR1 SQVTM, CDR2 ANQGSEA. The CDR3 has 15 amino acids. Trimming removed 5 bases at V and 2 bases at J, with 19 bases between. CDR3 nucleotides: TGCAGCGTTATCGGCGACACAAGGATACCCTACGAGCAGTACTTC. Its protein is CSVIGDTRIPYEQYF.

The table lists this clonotype with many counts. The rearrangement links TRBV19 to TRBJ1-5; D is unclear. V lost 7 bases to trimming and J lost 1 base, with 14 bases between them. CDR3 length: 15 residues. Germline CDR1 and CDR2: LNHDA and SQIVND (reference sequence). For the CDR3, the DNA is TGTGCCAGTACTCCGGACGGGAAGAGCAATCAGCCCCAGCATTTT. Encoded protein: CASTPDGKSNQPQHF.

The chain has TRBV4-3 and TRBJ1-2; D not certain. V lost 1 base and J 2 bases, leaving 14 bases between the germline ends. Germline V gene sequence: CDR1 LGHNA, CDR2 YSLEER. This CDR3 is built from 16 residues. The CDR3 reads CASSQAFAGGNYGYTF. The CDR3 DNA sequence: TGCGCCAGCAGCCAAGCGTTTGCAGGAGGGAACTATGGCTACACCTTC.